This T cell receptor (beta chain) appears in the sequencing data of a study of identical twins. TCRdb reanalysed the 5' RACE reads using MiXCR and keeps one entry per CDR3 protein. This sample has roughly 290,000 distinct CDR3 sequences, with 8% to 9.5% found just once. In germline, CDR1 is MNHEY, CDR2 SMNVEV (reference sequence). The CDR3 contains 14 residues. After removal of 3 bases from V and 6 bases from J, the junction contained 5 bases not matched to a gene. Only a few counts were recorded for this clonotype. The sample was also linked to a second study, of yellow fever vaccine responses in identical twins. That work adds: Reportedly, the T cell response mounted by twins to vaccine seemed partly convergent, partly personalized.

The receptor comes from a woman aged 18-29 years in good health. The chain couples TRBV27 to TRBJ2-3, with TRBD1 matching over 8 bases. The sample comprised CD8+ T cells sorted from blood. The DNA of the CDR3 is TGTGCCAGCAGTTTCGGGACAGGACCCGATACGCAGTATTTT. Protein: CASSFGTGPDTQYF.